This is a list of T cell receptor beta chains from one sample in a study of blood T cell repertoires in COVID-19. This table comes from immunoSEQ multiplex PCR, and its TCRdb copy is limited to in-frame clones, with some not included. Of roughly 80,000 clones listed, around nine tenths were seen once; the top ten hold 5.8%. Sequencing was performed on peripheral blood. The receptors originated from a man over 45 with active COVID-19. The CDR3 runs from the conserved cysteine through the conserved F or W. A D gene is named only where the DNA matches it firmly. Some rows mark clone size as missing; the rest say once, few, many or name a class of expanded clone.

j_call	clone_size	d_call	v_call	cdr3_aa	cdr3_nt
TRBJ1-1	.	TRBD1	TRBV11-2	CASSLAGGNTEAFF	TGTGCCAGCAGCTTAGCAGGGGGCAACACTGAAGCTTTCTTT
TRBJ2-2	.	TRBD2	TRBV6-5	CATAISGRTGELFF	TGTGCCACCGCGATTAGCGGGAGGACTGGGGAGCTGTTTTTT
TRBJ1-4	.	.	TRBV21-1	CASSKPPSDSHNEKLFF	TGTGCCAGCAGCAAACCGCCTTCGGACAGCCATAATGAAAAACTGTTTTTT
TRBJ2-7	.	TRBD2	TRBV15	CATSTPGLAGGRGDEQYF	TGTGCCACCAGCACTCCGGGACTAGCGGGAGGGCGTGGGGACGAGCAGTACTTC
TRBJ1-4	.	TRBD1	TRBV4-1	CASSQRDRGSPEKLFF	TGCGCCAGCAGCCAACGTGACAGGGGTTCGCCCGAAAAACTGTTTTTT
TRBJ1-5	.	.	TRBV30	CACSSGAGNQPQHF	TGTGCCTGTTCCTCAGGGGCAGGAAATCAGCCCCAGCATTTT
TRBJ2-7	.	.	TRBV11-3	CASSMTASYEQYF	TGTGCCAGCAGCATGACTGCCTCCTACGAGCAGTACTTC
TRBJ1-3	once	TRBD1	TRBV7-3	CASSEQGGSGNTIYF	TGTGCCAGCAGCGAACAGGGGGGCTCTGGAAACACCATATATTTT
TRBJ2-6	.	.	TRBV30	CAWSKRQVRANVLTF	TGTGCCTGGAGTAAAAGACAGGTCCGGGCCAACGTCCTGACTTTC
TRBJ2-7	.	TRBD2	TRBV2	CASRPTDARGGYEQYF	TGTGCCAGCAGACCAACTGATGCTCGGGGGGGCTACGAGCAGTACTTC
TRBJ2-6	.	TRBD1	TRBV24-1	CATSGQGSGANVLTF	TGTGCCACCAGTGGACAGGGCTCTGGGGCCAACGTCCTGACTTTC
TRBJ1-5	.	TRBD1	TRBV2	CASGPGQGGQPQHF	TGTGCCAGCGGACCGGGACAGGGGGGGCAGCCCCAGCATTTT
TRBJ2-4	.	TRBD1	TRBV6-1	CASSERGQYTGKNIQYF	TGTGCCAGCAGTGAAAGGGGGCAGTATACGGGCAAAAACATTCAGTACTTC
TRBJ2-5	.	.	TRBV29-1	CSVETSGTQYF	TGCAGCGTTGAGACAAGCGGGACCCAGTACTTC
TRBJ1-1	.	.	TRBV21-1	CASSKRKGRAAFF	TGTGCCAGCAGCAAACGTAAGGGGAGGGCAGCTTTCTTT
TRBJ2-7	.	.	TRBV4-3	CASSQDRGNEQYF	TGCGCCAGCAGCCAAGATCGAGGGAACGAGCAGTACTTC
TRBJ2-7	few	.	TRBV30	CAWTHTTYEQYF	TGTGCCTGGACCCACACCACCTACGAGCAGTACTTC
TRBJ1-6	.	TRBD1	TRBV28	CASRGTGAYRPLHF	TGTGCCAGCAGAGGGACAGGGGCTTATAGACCCCTCCACTTT
TRBJ2-1	.	TRBD2	TRBV5-4	CASSSALAGGGNEQFF	TGTGCCAGCAGCTCAGCCCTAGCGGGGGGAGGGAATGAGCAGTTCTTC
TRBJ2-7	.	TRBD1	TRBV7-9	CASGQGYEQYF	TGTGCCAGCGGACAGGGGTACGAGCAGTACTTC
TRBJ2-7	.	TRBD2	TRBV5-6	CASSLRSGLAGDHEQYF	TGTGCCAGCAGCTTAAGATCGGGACTAGCGGGAGACCACGAGCAGTACTTC
TRBJ1-1	few	.	TRBV27	CASSPRVTLNTEAFF	TGTGCCAGCAGTCCGAGGGTAACCCTGAACACTGAAGCTTTCTTT
TRBJ2-3	.	.	TRBV29-1	CSVDRDTPSTDTQYF	TGCAGCGTAGACCGGGACACCCCCAGCACAGATACGCAGTATTTT
TRBJ2-7	.	TRBD1	TRBV7-8	CASSPTADRPSYEQYF	TGTGCCAGCAGCCCAACCGCGGACAGGCCGAGCTACGAGCAGTACTTC